This is a list of T cell receptor beta chains from one sample in a study of blood T cell repertoires in COVID-19. Method: immunoSEQ multiplex PCR; TCRdb's copy keeps in-frame clones and lacks some. The profile covers 400,000 or so clones, with more than 85% appearing a single time and under 3% taken by the ten largest. Sequenced input: peripheral blood. These receptors were collected from a human donor in a cohort sampled during active COVID-19. Each CDR3 is given with its conserved first and last residue. The D gene is left open where the match is weak. Size is stated for part of the rows, as once, few or many counts, or as a class when the clone is expanded.

v_call	d_call	clone_size	j_call	cdr3_aa	cdr3_nt
TRBV5-4	TRBD2	NA	TRBJ2-3	CASRERAGGTDTQYF	TGTGCCAGCAGAGAGAGAGCGGGGGGCACAGATACGCAGTATTTT
TRBV25-1	NA	NA	TRBJ1-5	CASSGRAINQPQHF	TGTGCCAGCAGTGGCAGGGCGATCAATCAGCCCCAGCATTTT
TRBV2	TRBD1	NA	TRBJ2-7	CASSGGQYEQYF	TGTGCCAGCAGTGGGGGACAGTACGAGCAGTACTTC
TRBV7-2	TRBD2	NA	TRBJ2-2	CASSGLAGIGELFF	TGTGCCAGCAGCGGACTAGCGGGAATCGGGGAGCTGTTTTTT
TRBV4-1	NA	NA	TRBJ2-5	CASSQDTRETQYF	TGCGCCAGCAGCCAAGATACTCGGGAGACCCAGTACTTC
TRBV24-1	NA	NA	TRBJ2-7	CATSDPGFTEYF	TGTGCCACCAGTGACCCAGGGTTTACTGAGTACTTC
TRBV3-1/TRBV3-2	TRBD2	NA	TRBJ2-1	CASSQASGNPFRNEQFF	TGTGCCAGCAGCCAAGCTAGCGGGAACCCTTTTCGGAATGAGCAGTTCTTC
TRBV3-1/TRBV3-2	TRBD2	NA	TRBJ2-5	CASSHRPRLAGLQETQYF	TGTGCCAGCAGCCATCGACCACGACTAGCGGGACTGCAAGAGACCCAGTACTTC
TRBV10-2	TRBD1	NA	TRBJ1-1	CASSRTGWNTEAFF	TGCGCCAGCAGTAGGACAGGTTGGAACACTGAAGCTTTCTTT
TRBV5-4	NA	NA	TRBJ2-1	CASSLSPSSYNEQFF	TGTGCCAGCAGCTTGTCTCCCAGCTCCTACAATGAGCAGTTCTTC
TRBV9	NA	NA	TRBJ2-3	CASSRTGVITDTQYF	TGTGCCAGCTCCCGTACGGGGGTCATCACAGATACGCAGTATTTT
TRBV30	NA	NA	TRBJ2-1	CAWTLDRSLYNEQFF	TGTGCCTGGACACTCGACAGGAGTTTATACAATGAGCAGTTCTTC
TRBV9	NA	NA	TRBJ2-1	CASSVVGVGVHEQFF	TGTGCCAGCAGCGTAGTAGGGGTAGGGGTCCATGAGCAGTTCTTC
TRBV30	TRBD2	NA	TRBJ2-1	CAWRTSGGWNEQFF	TGTGCCTGGAGAACGAGCGGGGGGTGGAATGAGCAGTTCTTC
TRBV2	NA	few	TRBJ2-5	CASSALLRETQYF	TGTGCCAGCAGTGCGCTGCTTCGGGAGACCCAGTACTTC
TRBV5-1	TRBD1	NA	TRBJ2-2	CASSPLTGLDTGELFF	TGCGCCAGCAGCCCTCTGACAGGGTTGGACACCGGGGAGCTGTTTTTT
TRBV7-9	TRBD1	NA	TRBJ2-6	CASSRTTGDRANVLTF	TGTGCCAGCAGCCGAACCACAGGGGATCGGGCCAACGTCCTGACTTTC
TRBV7-9	NA	NA	TRBJ2-2	CASSVSGNTGELFF	TGTGCCAGCAGCGTCAGCGGGAACACCGGGGAGCTGTTTTTT
TRBV5-1	NA	NA	TRBJ2-7	CASSETTDSYEQYF	TGCGCCAGCAGCGAAACGACCGACAGCTACGAGCAGTACTTC
TRBV19	TRBD2	NA	TRBJ2-1	CASSVVAGPSYNEQFF	TGTGCCAGTAGTGTGGTAGCGGGTCCATCCTACAATGAGCAGTTCTTC
TRBV2	TRBD1	NA	TRBJ2-7	CASSEETGIGYEQYF	TGTGCCAGCAGTGAAGAGACAGGGATTGGCTACGAGCAGTACTTC
TRBV6-1	TRBD1	NA	TRBJ1-1	CASSGGQGGRNTEAFF	TGTGCCAGCAGTGGGGGACAGGGAGGAAGGAACACTGAAGCTTTCTTT
TRBV11-1	NA	once	TRBJ2-6	CASSSPGAYGANVLTF	TGTGCCAGCAGCTCCCCCGGTGCGTATGGGGCCAACGTCCTGACTTTC
TRBV3-1/TRBV3-2	TRBD2	NA	TRBJ2-7	CASSQASGSPPYEQYF	TGTGCCAGCAGCCAAGCCAGCGGGAGCCCCCCCTACGAGCAGTACTTC
TRBV6-5	TRBD1	NA	TRBJ1-2	CASSPIGLTGRGYTF	TGTGCCAGCAGCCCGATCGGGTTGACAGGGAGAGGCTACACCTTC
TRBV6-5	NA	once	TRBJ2-7	CASSYFPAGPSYEQYF	TGTGCCAGCAGTTACTTCCCTGCGGGACCCTCCTACGAGCAGTACTTC
TRBV11-2	NA	NA	TRBJ1-6	CASSLGRDSPLHF	TGTGCCAGCAGCTTAGGTCGGGATTCACCCCTCCACTTT
TRBV20-1	NA	NA	TRBJ2-7	CSASRGGMSYEQYF	TGCAGTGCTAGTAGGGGGGGAATGTCCTACGAGCAGTACTTC
TRBV9	NA	NA	TRBJ1-3	CASSPGLLFSGNTIYF	TGTGCCAGCTCCCCGGGACTTCTTTTCTCTGGAAACACCATATATTTT
TRBV7-6	NA	NA	TRBJ1-4	CASSLGQGANEKLFF	TGTGCCAGCAGCTTAGGGCAGGGCGCTAATGAAAAACTGTTTTTT
TRBV7-2	NA	NA	TRBJ2-5	CASSSTRPSRRETQYF	TGTGCCAGCAGCTCGACACGGCCCTCGCGAAGGGAGACCCAGTACTTC
TRBV7-3	TRBD1	NA	TRBJ2-7	CASSLDGTGSYEQYF	TGTGCCAGCAGCTTAGACGGGACAGGGTCCTACGAGCAGTACTTC
TRBV29-1	TRBD1	NA	TRBJ1-1	CSVDNRGGTEAFF	TGCAGCGTTGACAACAGGGGCGGCACTGAAGCTTTCTTT
TRBV11-3	TRBD2	once	TRBJ2-1	CASSLDARGGSYNEQFF	TGTGCCAGCAGCTTAGATGCGCGGGGGGGCTCCTACAATGAGCAGTTCTTC
TRBV6-5	NA	NA	TRBJ1-6	CASSSRHNSPLHF	TGTGCCAGCAGTTCACGACACAATTCACCCCTCCACTTT
TRBV9	NA	NA	TRBJ2-1	CASSAGWVWGGDKRPGGEQFF	TGTGCCAGCAGCGCAGGGTGGGTTTGGGGAGGCGACAAGAGACCCGGGGGTGAGCAGTTCTTC
TRBV27	NA	few	TRBJ1-5	CASSPTGSSSNQPQHF	TGTGCCAGCAGTCCCACAGGGTCTTCAAGCAATCAGCCCCAGCATTTT
TRBV27	TRBD1	NA	TRBJ2-7	CASSLSGTANYEQYF	TGTGCCAGCAGTTTATCCGGGACAGCGAACTACGAGCAGTACTTC
TRBV7-2	TRBD2	NA	TRBJ2-1	CASTTSSGSSYNEQFF	TGTGCCAGCACCACTAGTAGCGGGAGCTCCTACAATGAGCAGTTCTTC
TRBV19	TRBD1	NA	TRBJ1-3	CASSIGTGGDLQYSGNTIYF	TGTGCCAGTAGTATCGGGACAGGGGGCGATCTACAATACTCTGGAAACACCATATATTTT
TRBV7-7	NA	few	TRBJ1-1	CASSLGASRRGKAFF	TGTGCTAGCAGCTTAGGGGCGTCCAGGCGGGGAAAAGCTTTCTTT
TRBV2	TRBD2	NA	TRBJ2-3	CASRLASSTDTQYF	TGTGCCAGCAGACTAGCGTCTAGCACAGATACGCAGTATTTT
TRBV7-8	TRBD2	NA	TRBJ2-1	CASSPPRGDEQFF	TGTGCCAGCAGCCCGCCTCGGGGGGATGAGCAGTTCTTC
TRBV25-1	NA	NA	TRBJ1-2	CASSRMGEEGGYTF	TGTGCCAGCAGTCGAATGGGGGAGGAGGGTGGCTACACCTTC
TRBV27	TRBD1	few	TRBJ1-4	CASSLTGGENEKLFF	TGTGCCAGCAGTTTAACAGGGGGCGAAAATGAAAAACTGTTTTTT
TRBV6-5	TRBD1	many	TRBJ2-2	CATSLGTGHTGELFF	TGTGCCACCTCGTTAGGGACAGGGCACACCGGGGAGCTGTTTTTT
TRBV24-1	NA	once	TRBJ1-6	CATSDKMGRGTYNSPLHF	TGTGCCACCAGTGATAAAATGGGCAGGGGCACCTATAATTCACCCCTCCACTTT
TRBV5-1	NA	NA	TRBJ2-5	CASSFPGLASQETQYF	TGCGCCAGCAGCTTCCCGGGGCTAGCGAGCCAAGAGACCCAGTACTTC
TRBV9	NA	NA	TRBJ1-2	CASSVHRAPNYGYTF	TGTGCCAGCAGCGTACACAGGGCTCCGAACTATGGCTACACCTTC
TRBV7-9	TRBD1	once	TRBJ1-1	CASSRDRVAGGTEAFF	TGTGCCAGCAGCCGCGACAGGGTGGCGGGCGGCACTGAAGCTTTCTTT
TRBV2	TRBD1	NA	TRBJ2-1	CASSSDRDNEQFF	TGTGCCAGCAGTTCGGACAGGGACAATGAGCAGTTCTTC
TRBV28	TRBD2	NA	TRBJ2-1	CASSFPGWTSGYNEQFF	TGTGCCAGCAGTTTCCCGGGGTGGACTAGCGGATACAATGAGCAGTTCTTC
TRBV30	NA	NA	TRBJ1-6	CAWSVGDPYNSPLHF	TGTGCCTGGAGTGTAGGGGATCCCTATAATTCACCCCTCCACTTT
TRBV7-9	NA	once	TRBJ2-7	CASSLTESYEQYF	TGTGCCAGCAGCCTAACAGAGTCCTACGAGCAGTACTTC